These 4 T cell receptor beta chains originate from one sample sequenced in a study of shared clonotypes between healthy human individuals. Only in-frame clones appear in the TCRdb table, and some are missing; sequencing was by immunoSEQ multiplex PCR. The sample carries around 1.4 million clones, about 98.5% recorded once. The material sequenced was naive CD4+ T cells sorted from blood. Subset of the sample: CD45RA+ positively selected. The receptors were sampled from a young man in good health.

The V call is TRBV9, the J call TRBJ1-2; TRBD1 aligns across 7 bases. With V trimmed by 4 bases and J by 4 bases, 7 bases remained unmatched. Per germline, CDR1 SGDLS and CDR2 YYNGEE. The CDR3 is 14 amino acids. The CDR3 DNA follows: TGTGCCAGCAGCCCGAGACAGGGCAGCTATGGCTACACCTTC. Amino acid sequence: CASSPRQGSYGYTF.

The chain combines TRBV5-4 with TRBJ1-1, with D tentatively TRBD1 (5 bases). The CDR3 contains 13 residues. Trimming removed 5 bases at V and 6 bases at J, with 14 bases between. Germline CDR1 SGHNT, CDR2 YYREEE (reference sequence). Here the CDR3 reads CASSSREEAEAFF. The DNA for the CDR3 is TGTGCCAGCAGTTCCAGGGAGGAGGCTGAAGCTTTCTTT.

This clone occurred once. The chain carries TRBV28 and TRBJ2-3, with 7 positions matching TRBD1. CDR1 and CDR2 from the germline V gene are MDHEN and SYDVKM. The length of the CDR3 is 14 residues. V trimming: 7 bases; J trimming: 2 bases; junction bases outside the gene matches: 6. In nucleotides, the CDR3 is TGTGCCAGCAAGAGACAGGGAGACACAGATACGCAGTATTTT. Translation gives CASKRQGDTDTQYF.

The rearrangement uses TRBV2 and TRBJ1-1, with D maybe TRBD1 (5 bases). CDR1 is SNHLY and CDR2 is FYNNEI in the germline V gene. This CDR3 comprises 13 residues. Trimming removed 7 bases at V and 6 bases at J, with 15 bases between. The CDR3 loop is CASTQDPGAEAFF. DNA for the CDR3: TGTGCCAGCACGCAGGACCCGGGGGCTGAAGCTTTCTTT. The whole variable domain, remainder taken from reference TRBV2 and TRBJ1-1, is EPEVTQTPSHQVTQMGQEVILRCVPISNHLYFYWYRQILGQKVEFLVSFYNNEISEKSEIFDDQFSVERPDGSNFTLKIRSTKLEDSAMYFCASTQDPGAEAFFGQGTRLTVV.